The next 10 T cell receptor beta chains were all read from a single sample in a study of identical twins. TCRdb re-called the 5' RACE reads through MiXCR, storing one row per CDR3 protein. The sample records a few hundred thousand distinct CDR3 sequences, about 9% being singletons. The same sample was also used in a study of yellow fever vaccine responses in identical twins.

Material: CD8+ T cells sorted from blood. The receptors derive from a woman aged 18-30 years in good health.

The V and J genes are TRBV20-1 and TRBJ2-7; TRBD1 might be the D (6 bases). The CDR3 has 15 residues. CDR1 is DFQATT, CDR2 SNEGSKA, per germline (reference sequence). CDR3 region: CSGAKVFPLGGEQYF. The CDR3 DNA sequence: TGCAGCGGTGCTAAGGTCTTCCCTTTAGGGGGCGAGCAGTACTTC.

This clonotype was seen a few times. The chain carries TRBV15 and TRBJ2-3, with TRBD2 identical over 12 bases. V gave up 1 base and J gave up 2 bases; unmatched junction bases: 1. The CDR3 sequence is 16 residues long. Germline assignment: CDR1 LNHNV and CDR2 YYDKDF (reference sequence). The CDR3, as DNA: TGTGCCACCAGCAGAGGACTAGCGGGGGACACAGATACGCAGTATTTT. It encodes CATSRGLAGDTDTQYF.

This clonotype was detected ten times or more. The chain links TRBV27 to TRBJ2-7, with TRBD2 identical over 8 bases. Germline CDR1 MNHEY, CDR2 SMNVEV (reference sequence). The J segment lost 6 bases and the V segment lost 3 bases, leaving 7 bases of the junction unmatched. The CDR3 loop spans 14 amino acids. The CDR3 nucleotides are TGTGCCAGCAGTTTCCGAGTAGCGGGAAGCGAGCAGTACTTC. Translation gives CASSFRVAGSEQYF.

As to this clonotype: The junction shows a germline mismatch at one end, possibly a read error. The V call is TRBV9, the J call TRBJ2-7; a weak D match, TRBD2 (6 bases). The CDR3 is 12 amino acids. Germline assignment: CDR1 SGDLS and CDR2 YYNGEE. In DNA form, the CDR3 reads TGTGCCAGCAGCGGCCCGGACTACCAGCAGTACTTC. Its protein product is CASSGPDYQQYF.

This clonotype was recorded at least ten times. The J gene is TRBJ2-1, the V gene TRBV7-9; weak D call: TRBD2 (7 bases). The CDR3 has 17 residues. V lost 1 base, J lost 3 bases, and 16 bases lay in between. The germline gives CDR1 SEHNR, CDR2 FQNEAQ (reference sequence). This CDR3 reads CASSLGGGAIFYNEQFF. Written as DNA, the CDR3 is TGTGCCAGCAGCTTAGGGGGGGGGGCCATATTCTACAATGAGCAGTTCTTC.

The chain carries TRBV5-1 and TRBJ2-3; D may be TRBD1 (6 bases). CDR1 and CDR2 (germline): SGHRS, YFSETQ. This CDR3 has 14 residues. V was clipped by 7 bases and J by 4 bases, with 16 bases between them. The CDR3 DNA reads as TGCGCCAGCTCCGGATGGGGGCCCGCAGATACGCAGTATTTT. This translates into CASSGWGPADTQYF.

This clonotype was counted a few times. This sequence joins TRBV20-1 and TRBJ2-1; 11 bases are shared with TRBD2. Per germline, CDR1 DFQATT and CDR2 SNEGSKA (reference sequence). The CDR3 runs 18 residues. The ends lost 2 bases at V and 4 bases at J; junction bases unmatched: 13. In nucleotides, the CDR3 is TGCAGTGCTAGATCATTTGCGGGACTAGCGGAGAATTACAATGAGCAGTTCTTC. Translated: CSARSFAGLAENYNEQFF.

This sequence joins TRBV12-3 or TRBV12-4 and TRBJ1-1, with a tentative D call TRBD1 (6 bases). The CDR3 spans 14 residues. Trimming took off 8 bases at V and 0 bases at J, with 13 bases between the two ends. The chain's CDR3 is CASGSGHLNTEAFF. CDR3 DNA: TGTGCCAGCGGATCGGGACATTTGAACACTGAAGCTTTCTTT.

This clonotype was detected many times. The chain couples TRBV29-1 to TRBJ2-5; 8 nucleotides line up with TRBD1. Germline V gene lookup returns CDR1 SQVTM and CDR2 ANQGSEA. The junction had 9 bases not matched to a gene; V was cut back by 7 bases and J by 2 bases. This CDR3 has 14 residues. The DNA of the CDR3 is TGCAGCGCCCGGGGGCACAGGGGGCAAGAGACCCAGTACTTC. It is translated as CSARGHRGQETQYF.

This clonotype was seen a few times. The chain combines TRBV20-1 with TRBJ2-7; 14 nucleotides match TRBD2. Looked up from germline, CDR1 is DFQATT and CDR2 is SNEGSKA (reference sequence). V dropped 6 bases and J dropped 4; count of bases not matched to a gene: 5. The CDR3 has 14 residues. CDR3 sequence: CSASTSGGGYEQYF. The CDR3 bases are TGCAGTGCCTCGACTAGCGGGGGGGGGTACGAGCAGTACTTC.